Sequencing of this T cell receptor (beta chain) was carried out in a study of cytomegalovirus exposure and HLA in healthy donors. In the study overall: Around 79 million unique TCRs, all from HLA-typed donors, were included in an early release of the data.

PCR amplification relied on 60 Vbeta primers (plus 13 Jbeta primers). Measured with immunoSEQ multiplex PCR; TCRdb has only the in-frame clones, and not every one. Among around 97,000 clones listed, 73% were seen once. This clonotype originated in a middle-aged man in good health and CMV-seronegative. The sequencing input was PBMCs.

The CDR3 loop is CASSLNSGLAGETQYF. CDR3 in DNA: TGTGCCAGCAGCTTAAACTCGGGACTAGCTGGAGAGACCCAGTACTTC. The chain joins TRBV7-8 to TRBJ2-5, with 9 bases identical to TRBD2. Germline V gene lookup returns CDR1 SGHVS and CDR2 FQNEAQ. V was pared by 2 bases and J by 4 bases, with 8 bases of the junction left unmatched. The CDR3 has 16 amino acids.